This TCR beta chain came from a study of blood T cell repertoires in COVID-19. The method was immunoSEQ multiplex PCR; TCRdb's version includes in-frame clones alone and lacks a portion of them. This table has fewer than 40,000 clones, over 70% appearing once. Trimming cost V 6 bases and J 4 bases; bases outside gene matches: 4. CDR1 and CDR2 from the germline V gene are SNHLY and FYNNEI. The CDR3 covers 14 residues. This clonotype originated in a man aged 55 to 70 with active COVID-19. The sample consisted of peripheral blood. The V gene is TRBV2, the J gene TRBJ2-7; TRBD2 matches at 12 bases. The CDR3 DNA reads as TGTGCCAGCAGCAGGACTAGCGGGACGTACGAGCAGTACTTC. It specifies CASSRTSGTYEQYF.